Sequencing of this TCR beta chain was carried out in a study of cytomegalovirus exposure and HLA in healthy donors. Germline values: CDR1 MNHEY, CDR2 SVGAGI. J lost 3 bases, V lost 3 bases, and 2 bases had no gene match. The CDR3 has 15 residues. 60 Vbeta and 13 Jbeta primers were used in PCR. Libraries were prepared by immunoSEQ multiplex PCR; TCRdb keeps only in-frame clonotypes and omits some of them. In total, the table holds about 160,000 clones. The sequencing sample was made of PBMCs. This receptor was taken from a woman aged 60-70 years in good health and CMV-seronegative. The V and J genes are TRBV6-5 and TRBJ2-5; 12 bases agree with TRBD2. CDR3 sequence: CASSYRLAGEETQYF. The CDR3 DNA is TGTGCCAGCAGTTATCGACTAGCGGGGGAAGAGACCCAGTACTTC.